A selection of T cell receptor beta chains follows, all from one sample in a study of T cells in Graves' hyperthyroidism and ophthalmopathy. TCRdb re-derived calls from the multiplex PCR reads in MiXCR, one entry per CDR3 protein. The sample lists a few hundred thousand distinct CDR3 sequences; approximately 15% were seen once. The sample taken for sequencing was blood. These receptors came from a woman aged 25-40 years with Graves' hyperthyroidism. CDR3s include the opening cysteine and the closing phenylalanine or tryptophan.

j_gene: TRBJ2-7; v_gene: TRBV6-1; CDR3aa: CASSRTGLAAIRSSYEQYF
j_gene: TRBJ2-3; v_gene: TRBV7-9; CDR3aa: CASSPNRGPGDTQYF
j_gene: TRBJ1-1; v_gene: TRBV19; CDR3aa: CASVTFTEAFF
j_gene: TRBJ2-3; v_gene: TRBV9; CDR3aa: CASSVAPLADTQYF
j_gene: TRBJ2-1; v_gene: TRBV20-1; CDR3aa: CSASRGRTYNEQFF
j_gene: TRBJ2-2; v_gene: TRBV7-3; CDR3aa: CASSLRGTGITGELFF
j_gene: TRBJ2-1; v_gene: TRBV19; CDR3aa: CASTPTPGTDAGEQFF
j_gene: TRBJ1-1; v_gene: TRBV4-1; CDR3aa: CASHSRGTGVEAFF
j_gene: TRBJ2-7; v_gene: TRBV4-1; CDR3aa: CASSQVDFSYEQYF
j_gene: TRBJ2-5; v_gene: TRBV2; CDR3aa: CASRSVGGFETQYF
j_gene: TRBJ1-4; v_gene: TRBV20-1; CDR3aa: CSAIRSTNEKLFF
j_gene: TRBJ2-1; v_gene: TRBV30; CDR3aa: CAWDRGGNEQFF
j_gene: TRBJ2-7; v_gene: TRBV3-1; CDR3aa: CASSPGRALSYEQYF
j_gene: TRBJ1-5; v_gene: TRBV15; CDR3aa: CATSRANQPQHF
j_gene: TRBJ2-2; v_gene: TRBV20-1; CDR3aa: CSARDQGGMNTGELFF
j_gene: TRBJ2-1; v_gene: TRBV6-1; CDR3aa: CASSEEGTESYNEQFF
j_gene: TRBJ2-5; v_gene: TRBV12-3/TRBV12-4; CDR3aa: CASSLWVSTQETQYF
j_gene: TRBJ1-5; v_gene: TRBV12-3/TRBV12-4; CDR3aa: CASSYNRGFDQPQHF
j_gene: TRBJ2-7; v_gene: TRBV24-1; CDR3aa: CATSDSGSTYEQYF
j_gene: TRBJ1-5; v_gene: TRBV19; CDR3aa: CASMAQGQGNQPQHF
j_gene: TRBJ1-2; v_gene: TRBV10-3; CDR3aa: CAITQQGYPYGYTF
j_gene: TRBJ2-5; v_gene: TRBV20-1; CDR3aa: CSASPRYQETQYF
j_gene: TRBJ1-2; v_gene: TRBV6-1; CDR3aa: CASSEGWAYGYTF
j_gene: TRBJ2-7; v_gene: TRBV27; CDR3aa: CASSPSKDSYEQYF
j_gene: TRBJ1-2; v_gene: TRBV19; CDR3aa: CASSPDRETNYGYTF
j_gene: TRBJ2-3; v_gene: TRBV20-1; CDR3aa: CSARDQLRQGQGYTDTQYF
j_gene: TRBJ2-1; v_gene: TRBV20-1; CDR3aa: CSPSQRGVVWVDNEQFF
j_gene: TRBJ2-5; v_gene: TRBV24-1; CDR3aa: CATSDLPSTSGSSETQYF
j_gene: TRBJ2-7; v_gene: TRBV10-2; CDR3aa: CASQTGGNEQYF
j_gene: TRBJ2-7; v_gene: TRBV18; CDR3aa: CASSPSPLGGTVYEQYF
j_gene: TRBJ2-5; v_gene: TRBV30; CDR3aa: CASSQGIETQYF
j_gene: TRBJ2-7; v_gene: TRBV3-1; CDR3aa: CASSQEGLAVYSYEQYF
j_gene: TRBJ2-3; v_gene: TRBV6-5; CDR3aa: CASSYGGPVSYTDTQYF
j_gene: TRBJ2-3; v_gene: TRBV9; CDR3aa: CASSVEGATDTQYF
j_gene: TRBJ2-2; v_gene: TRBV5-1; CDR3aa: CASSLVAGRTGELFF
j_gene: TRBJ2-7; v_gene: TRBV19; CDR3aa: CASSIDTETGSYEQYF
j_gene: TRBJ2-1; v_gene: TRBV19; CDR3aa: CASTMRGDNEQFF
j_gene: TRBJ1-5; v_gene: TRBV12-3/TRBV12-4; CDR3aa: CASSLAAGQTISNQPQHF
j_gene: TRBJ2-1; v_gene: TRBV4-3; CDR3aa: CASSQDFEGHEQFF
j_gene: TRBJ1-2; v_gene: TRBV20-1; CDR3aa: CSARVVSRETNYGYTF
j_gene: TRBJ1-5; v_gene: TRBV5-1; CDR3aa: CASSLGDGDYQPQHF
j_gene: TRBJ2-5; v_gene: TRBV15; CDR3aa: CATSRVGPGGGETQYF
j_gene: TRBJ1-5; v_gene: TRBV19; CDR3aa: CASRRGYSNQPQHF
j_gene: TRBJ2-5; v_gene: TRBV30; CDR3aa: CAWSQSKTQYF
j_gene: TRBJ2-6; v_gene: TRBV4-3; CDR3aa: CASSQGGAYSSGANVLTF
j_gene: TRBJ2-7; v_gene: TRBV5-1; CDR3aa: CASSLEGPQSEQYF
j_gene: TRBJ2-1; v_gene: TRBV20-1; CDR3aa: CSAREGTASSYNEQFF
j_gene: TRBJ2-7; v_gene: TRBV20-1; CDR3aa: CSARDSERGEQYF
j_gene: TRBJ2-5; v_gene: TRBV20-1; CDR3aa: CSAKQLGQETQYF
j_gene: TRBJ1-1; v_gene: TRBV20-1; CDR3aa: CSVPRPGGAGAFF
j_gene: TRBJ2-3; v_gene: TRBV7-8; CDR3aa: CASSSLAGPPPPDTQYF
j_gene: TRBJ2-3; v_gene: TRBV7-9; CDR3aa: CASSYGLANTDTQYF
j_gene: TRBJ2-5; v_gene: TRBV7-2; CDR3aa: CASSWAGQETQYF